These T cell receptor beta chains were read from a single sample in a study of Graves' ophthalmopathy and Graves' hyperthyroidism. TCRdb re-analysed the multiplex PCR reads in MiXCR, keeping a single row per CDR3 protein. Counted here are 300,000 to 500,000 distinct CDR3 sequences, roughly 14% occurring once; the ten biggest clones make up about 7%. The sequenced material came from peripheral blood. The receptors come from a woman younger than 35 with stable Graves' hyperthyroidism. CDR3s include the opening cysteine and the closing phenylalanine or tryptophan. Fields, in order: D gene, V gene, J gene, clone size, CDR3 protein, CDR3 DNA. D genes are given only for firm matches. Not all rows give a size; the values are once, few, many and, for expanded clones, a class.

>TRBD2|TRBV6-5|TRBJ2-2|once
CASSYNRLAAGELFF
TGTGCCAGCAGTTACAATCGACTAGCCGCCGGGGAGCTGTTTTTT
>-|TRBV12-3/TRBV12-4|TRBJ1-5|many
CASSLGWTVRNQPQHF
TGTGCCAGCAGTTTGGGATGGACTGTTCGGAATCAGCCCCAGCATTTT
>-|TRBV27|TRBJ1-1|many
CASSPIAWNTEAFF
TGTGCCAGCAGCCCTATAGCGTGGAACACTGAAGCTTTCTTT
>TRBD1|TRBV18|TRBJ2-7|-
CASRGQTTISYEQYF
TGTGCCAGCCGGGGACAGACAACTATCTCCTACGAGCAGTACTTC
>-|TRBV6-1|TRBJ1-2|many
CASSEGIWQASYGYTF
TGTGCCAGCAGTGAAGGGATCTGGCAGGCGAGCTATGGCTACACCTTC
>TRBD1|TRBV6-5|TRBJ1-6|many
CASNPPGGNSPLHF
TGTGCCAGCAACCCTCCAGGGGGCAATTCACCCCTCCACTTT
>-|TRBV6-1|TRBJ1-2|many
CASSEALGSYGYTF
TGTGCCAGCAGTGAAGCGCTCGGGAGCTATGGCTACACCTTC
>-|TRBV5-1|TRBJ2-7|-
CASSSPAGASSYEQYF
TGCGCCAGCAGCTCCCCTGCGGGGGCTAGCTCCTACGAGCAGTACTTC
>TRBD1|TRBV10-2|TRBJ1-1|-
CASSEWGTGGLDTEAFF
TGCGCCAGCAGTGAGTGGGGGACAGGGGGTCTGGACACTGAAGCTTTCTTT
>-|TRBV6-2/TRBV6-3|TRBJ1-2|once
CASRYNVHYGYTF
TGTGCCAGCAGATACAACGTGCACTATGGCTACACCTTC
>-|TRBV20-1|TRBJ2-4|many
CSVMTDLAKNIQYF
TGCAGTGTTATGACAGATCTAGCCAAAAACATTCAGTACTTC
>TRBD1|TRBV12-3/TRBV12-4|TRBJ1-1|many
CASSSLDREFGMNTEAFF
TGTGCCAGCAGTTCCTTGGACAGGGAATTCGGTATGAACACTGAAGCTTTCTTT
>-|TRBV12-3/TRBV12-4|TRBJ1-2|many
CASSFGRENYGYTF
TGTGCCAGCAGTTTTGGCAGGGAGAACTATGGCTACACCTTC
>TRBD1|TRBV6-4|TRBJ1-1|many
CASSGGRGLRQGKGNTEAFF
TGTGCCAGCAGTGGGGGAAGGGGCCTTCGACAGGGGAAAGGGAACACTGAAGCTTTCTTT
>-|TRBV2|TRBJ1-1|many
CASSEAWGTEAFF
TGTGCCAGCAGTGAAGCCTGGGGAACTGAAGCTTTCTTT
>-|TRBV11-3|TRBJ2-7|many
CASSRDTTIYEQYF
TGTGCCAGCAGCCGGGACACCACGATCTACGAGCAGTACTTC
>TRBD1|TRBV12-5|TRBJ2-5|many
CASKSGQVQTEETQYF
TGTGCTAGCAAGTCCGGACAGGTCCAGACGGAAGAGACCCAGTACTTC
>TRBD1|TRBV7-9|TRBJ1-2|many
CASSLAYRDRESGYTF
TGTGCCAGCAGCTTAGCGTACCGGGACAGGGAGTCTGGCTACACCTTC
>-|TRBV6-5|TRBJ1-1|many
CASSYQSRGGEPFF
TGTGCCAGCAGTTATCAGTCCCGAGGTGGTGAACCTTTCTTT
>TRBD2|TRBV2|TRBJ2-5|many
CASGRLARETQYF
TGTGCCAGCGGAAGACTAGCACGTGAGACCCAGTACTTC
>-|TRBV12-3/TRBV12-4|TRBJ1-2|many
CASSFGRTHYGYTF
TGTGCCAGCAGTTTCGGGCGTACGCACTATGGCTACACCTTC
>-|TRBV20-1|TRBJ2-2|-
CSARQLTNTGELFF
TGCAGTGCCAGACAACTTACGAACACCGGGGAGCTGTTTTTT
>TRBD1|TRBV6-5|TRBJ2-7|many
CASRSGQGATYEQYF
TGTGCCAGCAGGTCGGGACAGGGGGCGACCTACGAGCAGTACTTC
>TRBD2|TRBV7-2|TRBJ2-7|few
CASREIAGGPNEQYF
TGTGCCAGCAGGGAAATAGCGGGGGGGCCGAACGAGCAGTACTTC
>-|TRBV6-9|TRBJ2-4|-
CASSYPTRFLSWCGIKYF
TGTGCCAGCAGTTATCCCACTCGGTTTCTTTCTTGGTGTGGAATTAAGTACTTC
>-|TRBV7-9|TRBJ1-1|few
CASSRPLTGMAFF
TGTGCCAGCAGCCGACCCCTTACAGGGATGGCTTTCTTT
>TRBD1|TRBV6-5|TRBJ1-2|-
CASSYSLDRGGYTF
TGTGCCAGCAGTTACTCGTTGGACAGGGGAGGCTACACCTTC
>-|TRBV20-1|TRBJ2-5|many
CSVLDRGETQYF
TGCAGTGTTCTAGATCGGGGGGAGACCCAGTACTTC
>TRBD1|TRBV15|TRBJ1-5|many
CATRDRGYSNQPQHF
TGTGCCACCAGGGACAGGGGGTATAGCAATCAGCCCCAGCATTTT
>-|TRBV11-3|TRBJ2-2|few
CASSLGGSGTGELFF
TGTGCCAGCAGCTTAGGAGGGTCGGGCACCGGGGAGCTGTTTTTT
>TRBD1|TRBV5-5|TRBJ2-2|many
CASSLLGTANTGELFF
TGTGCCAGCAGCTTGCTTGGGACAGCAAACACCGGGGAGCTGTTTTTT
>-|TRBV6-1|TRBJ1-6|many
CASRVVGGAYNSPLHF
TGTGCCAGCAGAGTTGTCGGGGGCGCCTATAATTCACCCCTCCACTTT
>-|TRBV4-1|TRBJ2-4|-
CASGQDPREDIQYF
TGCGCCAGCGGCCAAGATCCCAGGGAAGACATTCAGTACTTC
>-|TRBV9|TRBJ1-1|many
CASSLSRVGTEAFF
TGTGCCAGCAGCCTATCAAGGGTGGGAACTGAAGCTTTCTTT
>-|TRBV6-1|TRBJ1-1|many
CASSDRTPRSWTEAFF
TGTGCCAGCAGTGATCGGACCCCAAGAAGTTGGACTGAAGCTTTCTTT
>TRBD1|TRBV2|TRBJ1-6|many
CASSGQGKGSPLHF
TGTGCCAGCAGTGGACAGGGGAAAGGATCACCCCTCCACTTT
>-|TRBV7-2|TRBJ2-7|few
CASSNGRREQYF
TGTGCCAGCAGCAACGGACGAAGGGAGCAGTACTTC
>-|TRBV6-2/TRBV6-3|TRBJ2-7|-
CASSYLSRASNEQYF
TGTGCCAGCAGTTACCTATCCCGGGCTTCTAACGAGCAGTACTTC
>-|TRBV11-2|TRBJ1-3|many
CASSLGGIPRPGNTIYF
TGTGCCAGCAGCTTAGGAGGGATACCGAGGCCTGGAAACACCATATATTTT
>-|TRBV6-1|TRBJ2-4|many
CASSELFLAKNIKYF
TGTGCCAGCAGTGAATTGTTTCTAGCCAAAAACATTAAGTACTTC
>-|TRBV6-1|TRBJ2-7|many
CASSEAGGGYEQYF
TGTGCCAGCAGTGAAGCAGGGGGTGGGTACGAGCAGTACTTC
>TRBD1|TRBV6-2/TRBV6-3|TRBJ1-1|many
CASRRDSLNTEAFF
TGTGCCAGCAGGCGGGACAGCTTAAACACTGAAGCTTTCTTT
>-|TRBV6-2/TRBV6-3|TRBJ2-5|many
CASRLGYSQETQYF
TGTGCCAGTAGACTAGGTTACAGCCAAGAGACCCAGTACTTC
>-|TRBV11-2|TRBJ2-7|many
CASSLASGAVYEQYF
TGTGCCAGCAGCTTAGCATCAGGGGCCGTTTACGAGCAGTACTTC
>-|TRBV7-2|TRBJ1-1|many
CASISGHTEAFF
TGTGCCAGCATCAGTGGGCACACTGAAGCTTTCTTT
>-|TRBV2|TRBJ2-7|many
CASRPGHLEYYEQYF
TGTGCCAGCAGGCCGGGACACCTAGAGTACTACGAGCAGTACTTC
>-|TRBV6-1|TRBJ1-3|-
CASSDPVRSGNTIYF
TGTGCCAGCAGTGACCCGGTGCGTTCTGGAAACACCATATATTTT